These T cell receptor beta chains were read from a single sample in a study of regulatory T cells in long-lasting Graves disease. TCRdb fed the multiplex PCR reads into MiXCR, producing one record per CDR3 protein. The sample lists 300,000 to 500,000 distinct CDR3 sequences; roughly 20% were seen once. The source was peripheral blood mononuclear cells (PBMCs), collected when the disease was refractory, from a patient treated with antithyroid drugs. The receptors were gathered from a female donor with Graves disease. Each CDR3 is given with its conserved first and last residue.

TRBJ1-2,TRBV3-1,CASSDRQAGYGYTF
TRBJ1-1,TRBV11-2,CASSFVGTEAFF
TRBJ2-1,TRBV20-1,CSARDRGLYNEQFF
TRBJ1-1,TRBV7-9,CASSLGEYPEAFF
TRBJ2-2,TRBV2,CARDGTSGANTGELFF
TRBJ2-7,TRBV12-3/TRBV12-4,CASSLGPTSGNEQYF
TRBJ1-1,TRBV7-2,CASSFLVEAFF
TRBJ1-1,TRBV6-1,CASILEGSSNTEAFF
TRBJ2-7,TRBV9,CASSVGAVTYEQYF
TRBJ1-6,TRBV20-1,CSAENSGRIHF
TRBJ2-2,TRBV2,CASRRRENTGELFF
TRBJ2-5,TRBV10-3,CAISRESSGRETQYF
TRBJ1-2,TRBV29-1,CSIPSGKVGYTF
TRBJ1-2,TRBV15,CATSGLTGGYTF
TRBJ1-5,TRBV29-1,CSVGGVGSNQPQHF
TRBJ1-6,TRBV7-9,CASSFSGQGHNSPLHF
TRBJ2-1,TRBV5-1,CASSSGLPAYNEQFF
TRBJ2-7,TRBV20-1,CSARDLRQTYEQYF
TRBJ1-1,TRBV15,CATSRPGQGMGTEAFF
TRBJ2-2,TRBV11-2,CASSLGVTGDRAGELFF
TRBJ1-4,TRBV2,CASSALKGPNEKLFF
TRBJ2-1,TRBV7-9,CASSLDSNEQFF
TRBJ2-3,TRBV6-6,CASSYSMASGDTQYF
TRBJ1-3,TRBV12-3/TRBV12-4,CASSLKILDRSSGNTIYF
TRBJ2-5,TRBV6-2/TRBV6-3,CASSYVSSETQYF
TRBJ1-1,TRBV6-1,CASRTTLGTEAFF
TRBJ2-7,TRBV11-1,CASSLAVNTGVNLYEQYF
TRBJ2-7,TRBV2,CASSGDPSSGPSYEQYF
TRBJ2-7,TRBV5-1,CASSAGQGALYEQYF
TRBJ2-1,TRBV2,CASRAGTGQFF
TRBJ2-2,TRBV5-1,CASSLEGFGGTGELFF
TRBJ2-4,TRBV6-1,CATDRSPSEGIQYF
TRBJ2-5,TRBV5-5,CASSLLVGLAGGETQYF
TRBJ2-7,TRBV10-2,CASSSPPGLQYEQYF
TRBJ2-5,TRBV2,CASSEAHRGGETQYF
TRBJ1-3,TRBV27,CASRRSGLSGNTIYF
-,TRBV6-1,CASSHRDRGTYEQYF
TRBJ2-2,TRBV5-1,CASSFGWENTGELFF
TRBJ1-1,TRBV7-9,CASMNTNTEAFF
TRBJ1-4,TRBV20-1,CSAPHDGRRGKLFF
TRBJ1-4,TRBV3-1,CASNQRAFNEKLFF
TRBJ2-5,TRBV20-1,CSAWTSGRSLYKETQYF
TRBJ2-7,TRBV27,CASSPSQGPYEQYF